These 16 T cell receptor beta chains came from one sample sequenced in a study of regulatory T cells in long-lasting Graves disease. Time point of the sample: newly diagnosed GD, antithyroid drugs for less than 3 months. Extracted RNA from PBMCs served as the source of the TCR library. Combining iRepertoire HTBI primers with Arm-PCR of CDR3 regions, the authors built TCR beta libraries. TCRdb re-analysed the multiplex PCR reads in MiXCR, keeping a single row per CDR3 protein. The sample gives some 340,000 distinct CDR3 sequences, 10% to 15% of which show up once; around 18% is in the top ten. Separately, the same data were catalogued under a study of T cells in Graves' hyperthyroidism and ophthalmopathy.

Sample: peripheral blood mononuclear cells (PBMCs), taken at new diagnosis, from a patient treated with antithyroid drugs. These TCRs come from a woman younger than 30 with Graves disease.

This clonotype was detected many times. V usage is TRBV27 and J usage is TRBJ2-2, with D possibly being TRBD2 (6 bases). The germline CDR1 and CDR2 sequences are MNHEY and SMNVEV (reference sequence). V was trimmed by 10 bases and J by 0 bases, leaving 9 bases between them. This CDR3 is 13 amino acids long. The CDR3 here is CAIRGTNTGELFF. CDR3 sequence (DNA): TGTGCCATTCGGGGGACGAACACCGGGGAGCTGTTTTTT.

This clonotype was detected many times. CDR3: CASSVRVLPRSPLHF. Written as DNA, the CDR3 is TGTGCCAGCAGCGTCCGGGTCCTACCTCGTTCACCCCTCCACTTT. This chain links TRBV7-2 with TRBJ1-6; the D is unclear. V was cut by 5 bases and J by 9 bases, with 17 bases left in between. The length of the CDR3 is 15 residues. Germline V gene lookup returns CDR1 SGHTA and CDR2 FQGNSA.

This clonotype showed up many times. The chain carries TRBV27 and TRBJ1-5; D is undetermined. There are 19 residues in the CDR3. Looked up from germline, CDR1 is MNHEY and CDR2 is SMNVEV (reference sequence). Trimming left V 0 bases short and J 2 bases short, with 20 bases between. Here the CDR3 DNA reads TGTGCCAGCAGTTTATCGTATCTAAGTTGGCGGCTCCGCAATCAGCCCCAGCATTTT. Its protein product is CASSLSYLSWRLRNQPQHF.

This clonotype showed up many times. This rearrangement joins TRBV6-2 or TRBV6-3 to TRBJ1-2, with D tentatively TRBD1 (5 bases). The germline V gene encodes CDR1 MNHEY and CDR2 SVGEGT. The CDR3 is made up of 13 amino acids. With 2 bases removed from V and 6 bases from J, the gap between germline ends came to 10 bases. CDR3 sequence (DNA): TGTGCCAGCAGTTACACCGGGACTGATGGCTACACCTTC. Its protein is CASSYTGTDGYTF.

This clonotype occurred many times. The chain carries TRBV29-1 and TRBJ2-1; possibly TRBD1 for D (6 bases). The CDR3 totals 14 residues. Germline CDR1 and CDR2: SQVTM and ANQGSEA. Trimming removed 4 bases from V and 5 bases from J, with 15 bases in between. The CDR3 sequence is CSVADSRIHNEQFF. Written as DNA, the CDR3 is TGCAGCGTTGCGGACAGCCGAATACACAATGAGCAGTTCTTC.

The sample holds many counts of this clonotype. This sequence joins TRBV18 and TRBJ1-1, with TRBD1 as a possible D gene (6 bases). Looked up from germline, CDR1 is KGHSH and CDR2 is LQKENI. V was pared by 5 bases and J by 1 base, with 14 bases between. There are 15 residues in the CDR3. The CDR3 DNA follows: TGTGCCAGCTCAGCCCGACAGGACCCGAACACTGAAGCTTTCTTT. Translation gives CASSARQDPNTEAFF.

This clonotype was seen at least ten times. The chain couples TRBV2 to TRBJ1-2, with no clear D. The CDR3 covers 12 residues. Deletions cut 5 bases from V and 5 bases from J, with 9 bases between. Germline V gene lookup returns CDR1 SNHLY and CDR2 FYNNEI. For the CDR3, the DNA is TGTGCCAGCAGTCCGACAACGTATGGCTACACCTTC. Protein: CASSPTTYGYTF.

This clonotype has ten or more counts. This chain connects TRBV7-9 to TRBJ1-2; D perhaps matches TRBD1 (6 bases). This CDR3 has 14 residues. Trimming left V 5 bases short and J 5 bases short, with 15 bases between. Germline CDR1 and CDR2: SEHNR and FQNEAQ (reference sequence). The CDR3 DNA reads as TGTGCCAGCAGCCCTAAAACAGGGCCTTATGGCTACACCTTC. This codes for CASSPKTGPYGYTF.

The V gene is TRBV7-9, the J gene TRBJ2-3; no clear D. Trimming cost V 5 bases and J 3 bases, with 12 bases left between them. The length of the CDR3 is 14 residues. Germline V gives CDR1 SEHNR, CDR2 FQNEAQ (reference sequence). The CDR3 protein is CASSEEQETDTQYF. The CDR3 coding sequence is TGTGCCAGCAGCGAAGAACAAGAAACAGATACGCAGTATTTT.

V and J are TRBV5-1 and TRBJ2-3; perhaps TRBD2 as D (6 bases). The DNA end favors TRBJ2-5, so the J call may be wrong. This CDR3 contains 14 residues. Per germline, CDR1 SGHRS and CDR2 YFSETQ. Here the CDR3 DNA reads TGCGCCAGCACCCGTTTTGAGGAGGGAGAGACCCAGTACTTC. It encodes CASTRFEEGETQYF.

This clonotype has more than one count but fewer than ten. The rearrangement joins TRBV9 to TRBJ1-1, with D perhaps matching TRBD1 (5 bases). The V end was cut by 1 base, the J end by 1 base, with 11 bases between. The CDR3 runs to 15 residues. Germline CDR1 is SGDLS and CDR2 is YYNGEE. This chain's CDR3 is CASSVLSQGNTEAFF. The CDR3, as DNA: TGTGCCAGCAGCGTATTGTCGCAGGGGAACACTGAAGCTTTCTTT.

This clonotype occurred a few times. The rearrangement joins TRBV5-1 to TRBJ2-5, with 8 nucleotides matching TRBD1. The germline CDR1 and CDR2 sequences are SGHRS and YFSETQ. The CDR3 length is 17 residues. J lost 4 bases, V lost 3 bases, and 14 bases had no gene match. CDR3 region: CASSYTPPGQAGETQYF. CDR3 sequence (DNA): TGCGCCAGCAGCTACACCCCTCCGGGACAGGCTGGAGAGACCCAGTACTTC.

This clonotype was counted many times. As DNA, the CDR3 is TGTGCCAGCAGCCTGCCGGGTAGTCTCTACGAGCAGTACTTC. This encodes CASSLPGSLYEQYF. This sequence joins TRBV3-1 and TRBJ2-7, with D hard to call. The CDR3 is 14 residues long. The V gene lost 4 bases and the J gene lost 3 bases, with 13 bases spanning the gap. Germline CDR1 and CDR2: LGHDT and YNNKEL (reference sequence).

This clonotype has at least ten counts. The chain has TRBV10-3 and TRBJ1-1, with 7 bases identical to TRBD1. The CDR3 runs 14 residues. Trimming took 6 bases from V and 0 from J; bases not matched to a gene: 4. CDR1 is ENHRY and CDR2 is SYGVKD in the germline V gene. The CDR3 loop is CAISSGTVNTEAFF. As DNA, the CDR3 is TGTGCCATCAGCTCCGGGACAGTGAACACTGAAGCTTTCTTT.

This clonotype showed up many times. The chain is built from TRBV11-1 and TRBJ1-1, with D unclear. The V end lost 6 bases, the J end lost 0 bases, and 11 bases lay between the germline ends. CDR1 SGHAT and CDR2 FQDESV come from the germline V gene (reference sequence). The CDR3 consists of 14 residues. CDR3 loop: CASRFETVNTEAFF. The CDR3 DNA sequence: TGTGCCAGCAGGTTTGAGACGGTGAACACTGAAGCTTTCTTT.

This clonotype was counted ten times or more. This chain links TRBV20-1 with TRBJ2-3; possibly TRBD1 for D (6 bases). Germline CDR1 and CDR2: DFQATT and SNEGSKA (reference sequence). V was trimmed by 2 bases and J by 1 base, leaving 10 bases between them. The CDR3 spans 14 residues. The CDR3 region is CSARPQGRTDTQYF. CDR3 nucleotides: TGCAGTGCTAGACCGCAGGGGCGCACAGATACGCAGTATTTT.